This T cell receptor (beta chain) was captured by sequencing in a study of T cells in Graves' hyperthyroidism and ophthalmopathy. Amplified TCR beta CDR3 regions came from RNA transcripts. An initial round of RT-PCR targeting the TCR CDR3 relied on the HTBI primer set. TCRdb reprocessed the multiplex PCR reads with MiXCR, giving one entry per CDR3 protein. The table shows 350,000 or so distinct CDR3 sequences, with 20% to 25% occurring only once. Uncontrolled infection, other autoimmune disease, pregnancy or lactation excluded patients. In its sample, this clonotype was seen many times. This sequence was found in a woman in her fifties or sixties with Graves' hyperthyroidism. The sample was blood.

The CDR3 sequence is CASSPDGGQQYF. In DNA form, the CDR3 reads TGTGCCAGCAGCCCCGACGGGGGACAGCAGTACTTC. The V gene is TRBV11-1, the J gene TRBJ2-7, with D possibly matching TRBD2 (6 bases). V was clipped by 5 bases and J by 8 bases, with 13 bases between them. This CDR3 contains 12 residues. CDR1 is SGHAT and CDR2 is FQDESV in the germline V gene (reference sequence).